One sample yielded the 19 T cell receptor beta chains listed below, sequenced in a study of beta chain features in type 1 diabetes. The study reverse transcribed the entire isolated RNA, so it sequenced expressed TCRB transcripts. Profiled with immunoSEQ multiplex PCR; TCRdb holds only in-frame clones, not every one. The table includes about 350,000 clones, around 20% detected once. The sample taken for sequencing was naive CD4+ T cells from blood. Every receptor here comes from a young woman in good health.

This clone occurred a few times. The chain employs TRBV5-1 and TRBJ1-4; 8 bases map to TRBD1. J was trimmed by 3 bases and V by 4 bases; bases with no gene match: 2. This CDR3 is 14 amino acids long. Per germline, CDR1 SGHRS and CDR2 YFSETQ. The CDR3 nucleotides read TGCGCCAGCAGCCCGACAGGGGCTAATGAAAAACTGTTTTTT. Translating gives CASSPTGANEKLFF.

This chain joins TRBV5-1 and TRBJ2-7; D remains unclear. V was shortened by 0 bases and J by 0 bases, with 7 bases between the two germline ends. The germline CDR1 and CDR2 sequences are SGHRS and YFSETQ. The CDR3 has 14 residues. The CDR3 sequence: CASSLVGSSYEQYF. The DNA of the CDR3 is TGCGCCAGCAGCTTGGTTGGTAGCTCCTACGAGCAGTACTTC.

The CDR3 spells CASSVGTTNEKLFF. The CDR3 DNA is TGTGCCAGCAGCGTAGGTACAACTAATGAAAAACTGTTTTTT. The chain carries TRBV9 and TRBJ1-4; the D is unclear. From germline, CDR1 is SGDLS and CDR2 YYNGEE. The length of the CDR3 is 14 residues. The germline V and J ends were trimmed by 0 bases and 0 bases, with 3 bases remaining between them.

This clone has more than one count but fewer than ten. This chain joins TRBV5-4 and TRBJ1-2, with D possibly matching TRBD1 (6 bases). The CDR3 has 14 residues. The V gene's germline CDR1 is SGHNT and CDR2 YYREEE (reference sequence). The V end lost 2 bases, the J end lost 2 bases, and 10 bases lay between the germline ends. CDR3 amino acids: CASSLGQFNYGYTF. The CDR3 DNA is TGTGCCAGCAGCTTAGGACAGTTCAACTATGGCTACACCTTC.

The chain combines TRBV5-1 with TRBJ2-7, with 10 bases aligning to TRBD2. Trimming at V came to 4 bases and at J to 5 bases, leaving 6 bases not matched to a gene. Per germline, CDR1 SGHRS and CDR2 YFSETQ. This CDR3 region has 14 residues. The CDR3 here is CASSGGAGGDEQYF. The CDR3 DNA reads TGCGCCAGCAGCGGAGGAGCGGGAGGGGACGAGCAGTACTTC. The whole variable domain, remainder taken from reference TRBV5-1 and TRBJ2-7, is KAGVTQTPRYLIKTRGQQVTLSCSPISGHRSVSWYQQTPGQGLQFLFEYFSETQRNKGNFPGRFSGRQFSNSRSEMNVSTLELGDSALYLCASSGGAGGDEQYFGPGTRLTVT.

The V and J genes are TRBV2 and TRBJ2-7, with 7 bases lining up with TRBD1. The CDR3 runs 14 residues. The V and J ends lost 5 bases and 4 bases, in that order; junction bases with no gene match: 8. Looked up from germline, CDR1 is SNHLY and CDR2 is FYNNEI. Written as DNA, the CDR3 is TGTGCCAGCAGTCCCGACAGGGCTACATACGAGCAGTACTTC. The encoded protein is CASSPDRATYEQYF.

This clone has more than one count but fewer than ten. The sample has other DNA sequences that encode this CDR3 too. The chain's CDR3 is CASSVDSGSYNEQFF. The CDR3 region has the DNA TGTGCCAGCAGCGTAGATAGCGGGTCATACAATGAGCAGTTCTTC. The gene calls are TRBV9 and TRBJ2-1; 7 bases line up with TRBD2. The length of the CDR3 is 15 residues. Germline CDR1 SGDLS, CDR2 YYNGEE. Unmatched junction bases numbered 4, after V lost 0 bases and J lost 4 bases.

This clone was recorded a few times. The rearrangement uses TRBV4-1 and TRBJ2-7, with 8 bases aligning to TRBD2. V trimming: 2 bases; J trimming: 1 base; junction bases outside the gene matches: 7. Germline values: CDR1 MGHRA, CDR2 YSYEKL. This CDR3 has 16 amino acids. The CDR3 sequence is CASSQLYSGTSYEQYF. Written as DNA, the CDR3 is TGCGCCAGCAGCCAACTCTATAGCGGGACATCCTACGAGCAGTACTTC.

This clone was counted a few times. The chain employs TRBV5-5 and TRBJ1-2; 9 bases are shared with TRBD1. The ends lost 4 bases at V and 6 bases at J; junction bases unmatched: 16. The CDR3 is 17 amino acids. Germline assignment: CDR1 SGHKS and CDR2 YYEKEE (reference sequence). Written as DNA, the CDR3 is TGTGCCAGCAGCCCCAGGGATCTATTACAGGGGGCGAATGGCTACACCTTC. Translated: CASSPRDLLQGANGYTF.

V and J are TRBV6-5 and TRBJ2-7; the D is unclear. Looked up from germline, CDR1 is MNHEY and CDR2 is SVGAGI. V was pared by 0 bases and J by 2 bases, with 11 bases between. The CDR3 consists of 15 residues. The CDR3 DNA sequence: TGTGCCAGCAGTTACTCGTCACTGAGCGCCTACGAGCAGTACTTC. This gives the protein CASSYSSLSAYEQYF.

The rearrangement uses TRBV6-1 and TRBJ2-7, with 9 bases identical to TRBD1. Germline CDR1 reads MNHNS; CDR2 reads SASEGT. After removal of 4 bases from V and 7 bases from J, the junction contained 11 bases not matched to a gene. The CDR3 contains 15 residues. This chain's CDR3 is CASSASGTGTQEQYF. The DNA of the CDR3 is TGTGCCAGCAGTGCATCCGGGACAGGGACGCAGGAGCAGTACTTC.

This clone turned up a few times. V is TRBV30 and J is TRBJ1-4; the match to TRBD1 covers 7 bases. The CDR3 has 16 amino acids. The germline V gene encodes CDR1 GTSNPN and CDR2 SVGIG (reference sequence). V lost 4 bases, J lost 7 bases, and 15 bases stayed unmatched. The CDR3 DNA sequence: TGTGCCTGGACCGGACAGGCCAGGAAGGTGTCTGAAAAACTGTTTTTT. As protein: CAWTGQARKVSEKLFF.

The chain combines TRBV25-1 with TRBJ2-3; 8 bases are a match to TRBD2. The CDR3 extends over 14 amino acids. V lost 7 bases, J lost 5 bases, and 8 bases stayed unmatched. Germline CDR1 is MGHDK and CDR2 is SYGVNS. The CDR3 loop reads CASTLGGGRDTQYF. The CDR3 DNA reads TGTGCCAGCACTCTCGGGGGGGGAAGAGATACGCAGTATTTT.

The chain carries TRBV27 and TRBJ1-6, with 7 bases identical to TRBD1. CDR3 length equals 14 residues. Unmatched junction bases numbered 5, after V lost 7 bases and J lost 5 bases. Germline CDR1 is MNHEY and CDR2 is SMNVEV (reference sequence). The CDR3 DNA reads as TGTGCCAGCAAACTCGGGACAGATAATTCACCCCTCCACTTT. It specifies CASKLGTDNSPLHF.

This clone was seen a handful of times. The rearrangement joins TRBV10-3 to TRBJ2-5, with TRBD1 as a possible D gene (5 bases). The germline CDR1 and CDR2 sequences are ENHRY and SYGVKD. This CDR3 is 11 amino acids long. The V end lost 10 bases, the J end lost 2 bases, and 8 bases lay between the germline ends. The CDR3 is CATGHQETQYF. CDR3 nucleotides: TGTGCCACCGGACATCAAGAGACCCAGTACTTC.

This clone was counted a few times. The rearrangement links TRBV6-6 to TRBJ2-1; D ambiguous. The CDR3 covers 14 residues. With 10 bases removed from V and 0 bases from J, the gap between germline ends came to 13 bases. Germline CDR1 and CDR2: MNHNY and SVGAGI (reference sequence). CDR3 sequence (DNA): TGTGCCATCCGTCGGGTAGACTCCTACAATGAGCAGTTCTTC. Amino acid sequence: CAIRRVDSYNEQFF.

This clone has just a few counts. The rearrangement uses TRBV19 and TRBJ2-5; the D gene is possibly TRBD1 (5 bases). Trimming removed 5 bases at V and 5 bases at J, with 9 bases between. Per the germline V gene, CDR1 is LNHDA and CDR2 is SQIVND (reference sequence). There are 12 residues in the CDR3. CDR3 sequence reads: CASSAQGETQYF. In DNA form, the CDR3 reads TGTGCCAGTAGTGCCCAGGGTGAGACCCAGTACTTC. The full variable domain, its missing parts supplied by reference TRBV19 and TRBJ2-5, is DGGITQSPKYLFRKEGQNVTLSCEQNLNHDAMYWYRQDPGQGLRLIYYSQIVNDFQKGDIAEGYSVSREKKESFPLTVTSAQKNPTAFYLCASSAQGETQYFGPGTRLLVL.

The chain has TRBV28 and TRBJ2-5; tentative D call: TRBD1 (5 bases). V was pared by 6 bases and J by 5 bases, with 13 bases between. Looked up from germline, CDR1 is MDHEN and CDR2 is SYDVKM. The CDR3 spans 13 residues. CDR3 DNA sequence: TGTGCCAGCAGAAGAGTGGGGCGTGAGACCCAGTACTTC. It specifies CASRRVGRETQYF.

The J gene is TRBJ2-1, the V gene TRBV25-1; D might be TRBD1 (6 bases). The germline V and J ends were trimmed by 3 bases and 8 bases, with 14 bases remaining between them. The CDR3 covers 14 residues. Per the germline V gene, CDR1 is MGHDK and CDR2 is SYGVNS. The CDR3 DNA is TGTGCCAGCAGTGAGCAGGGGTTGTGGGATGAGCAGTTCTTC. Translated, it gives CASSEQGLWDEQFF.